These 7 T cell receptor beta chains were sequenced from one sample in a study of shared clonotypes between healthy human individuals. Terminally differentiated effector memory CD45RA+ cells were left out of the naive CD8 fraction, which was CD45RO-negative and positively selected for CCR7. Generated by immunoSEQ multiplex PCR, the TCRdb table keeps only in-frame clones and is missing some. In the table there are about 680,000 clones, about 91% of which are singletons. Sequencing was done on a sample of naive CD8+ T cells sorted from blood. All receptors come from a man in his thirties or forties in good health.

This rearrangement joins TRBV5-1 to TRBJ1-2; 10 bases agree with TRBD1. CDR1 SGHRS and CDR2 YFSETQ come from the germline V gene. This CDR3 spans 14 amino acids. Losses at the gene ends were 4 bases for V and 5 bases for J; bases not matched to a gene: 5. CDR3 sequence reads: CASSPRTGGYGYTF. In DNA, the CDR3 is TGCGCCAGCAGCCCGAGGACAGGGGGATATGGCTACACCTTC.

This clone was seen once. V usage is TRBV6-6 and J usage is TRBJ2-7; D is perhaps TRBD1 (6 bases). Germline CDR1 is MNHNY and CDR2 is SVGAGI (reference sequence). With 4 bases removed from V and 2 bases from J, the gap between germline ends came to 15 bases. This CDR3 contains 15 residues. CDR3: CASSFPGAQAYEQYF. CDR3 DNA sequence: TGTGCCAGCAGTTTCCCAGGGGCGCAGGCCTACGAGCAGTACTTC.

This sequence joins TRBV28 and TRBJ2-7; D call uncertain. Per germline, CDR1 MDHEN and CDR2 SYDVKM. V lost 11 bases and J 0 bases, leaving 14 bases between the germline ends. This CDR3 is built from 13 residues. The CDR3 coding sequence is TGTGCCTCCCTAGGCCTTACCTCCTACGAGCAGTACTTC. Translated: CASLGLTSYEQYF.

In its sample, this clone was seen many times. The chain joins TRBV29-1 to TRBJ1-2, with TRBD1 identical over 7 bases. V lost 8 bases, J lost 4 bases, and 10 bases stayed unmatched. Germline V gene data show CDR1 as SQVTM and CDR2 as ANQGSEA. The length of the CDR3 is 13 residues. CDR3 residues: CSPSTGRVYGYTF. The CDR3 DNA reads TGCAGCCCATCGACAGGGCGGGTCTATGGCTACACCTTC.

CDR3 sequence reads: CASSLRAGTGSYNEQFF. CDR3 bases: TGTGCCAGCAGCTTGAGGGCCGGGACAGGCTCCTACAATGAGCAGTTCTTC. This sequence joins TRBV7-6 and TRBJ2-1; 8 bases are a match to TRBD1. The CDR3 has 17 residues. Germline-derived CDR1 and CDR2 are SGHVS and FNYEAQ. The ends lost 3 bases at V and 0 bases at J; junction bases unmatched: 7.

The rearrangement uses TRBV29-1 and TRBJ2-7; 7 bases line up with TRBD1. The junction had 3 bases not matched to a gene; V was cut back by 5 bases and J by 2 bases. The CDR3 is 12 residues long. Germline lookup yields CDR1 SQVTM and CDR2 ANQGSEA. DNA for the CDR3: TGCAGCGTTCGGGACAGACCCTACGAGCAGTACTTC. Translation gives CSVRDRPYEQYF.

This clone appeared once. This chain uses TRBV5-1 with TRBJ2-1; 12 nucleotides match TRBD1. J was trimmed by 4 bases and V by 0 bases; bases with no gene match: 5. The length of the CDR3 is 17 residues. Germline V gene sequence: CDR1 SGHRS, CDR2 YFSETQ. CDR3 residues: CASSLVGTGGLYNEQFF. As DNA, the CDR3 is TGCGCCAGCAGCTTGGTTGGGACAGGGGGCTTGTACAATGAGCAGTTCTTC.